The present entry profiles one T cell receptor beta chain with its context. What it binds is not known. The data belong to a study of a mutant IDH1 vaccine in newly diagnosed glioma. Study information: Patients were given eight vaccinations, scheduled in weeks 1, 3, 5, 7, 11, 15, 19 and 23. Commencement of vaccination occurred 4-6 weeks following radiotherapy alone, or concurrently with temozolomide cycles. Previous treatment comprised radiotherapy, temozolomide, or both, mostly both.

V lost 6 bases and J 5 bases, leaving 11 bases between the germline ends. The CDR3 totals 13 residues. The germline V gene encodes CDR1 SGHTA and CDR2 FQGNSA. The time point here: week 23, last vaccination. Each vaccine dose was 300 ug of mutant IDH1 20-mer peptide, with topical imiquimod. Findings of the study overall: A vaccine-induced immune response developed in about 93% of the patients.

The repertoire was sequenced with immunoSEQ multiplex PCR; TCRdb's copy has only in-frame clones and lacks some. The sample lists just over 80,000 clones, roughly 85% occurring once. This clonotype was sampled from a man aged 25 to 45 with glioma. Some clones in this sample may be carry-over from other donors' samples. The input for sequencing was PBMCs, taken from a glioma patient whose treatment included an IDH1 peptide vaccine. This chain uses TRBV7-2 with TRBJ1-5, with D unclear. CDR3 sequence (DNA): TGTGCCAGCAGGGAGGACGGTCATCAGCCCCAGCATTTT. Translating it yields CASREDGHQPQHF.